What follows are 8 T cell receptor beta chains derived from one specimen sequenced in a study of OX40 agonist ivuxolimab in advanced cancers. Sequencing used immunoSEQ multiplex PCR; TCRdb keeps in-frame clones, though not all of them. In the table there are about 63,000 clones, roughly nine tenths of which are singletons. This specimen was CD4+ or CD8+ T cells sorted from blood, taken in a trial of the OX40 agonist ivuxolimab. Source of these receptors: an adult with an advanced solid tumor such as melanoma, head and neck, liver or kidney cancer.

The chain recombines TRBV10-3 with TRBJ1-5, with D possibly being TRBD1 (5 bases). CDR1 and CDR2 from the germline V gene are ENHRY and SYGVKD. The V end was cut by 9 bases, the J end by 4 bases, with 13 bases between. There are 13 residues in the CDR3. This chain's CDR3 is CAISAGGNQPQHF. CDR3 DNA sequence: TGTGCCATATCTGCGGGGGGAAATCAGCCCCAGCATTTT.

CDR3 region: CASSEALSTSGGHSYEQYF. In DNA, the CDR3 is TGTGCCAGCAGTGAAGCGCTTTCGACTAGCGGGGGCCACTCCTACGAGCAGTACTTC. V and J are TRBV2 and TRBJ2-7; 12 positions agree with TRBD2. This CDR3 comprises 19 residues. Germline loops: CDR1 SNHLY, CDR2 FYNNEI. The ends lost 0 bases at V and 0 bases at J; junction bases unmatched: 9.

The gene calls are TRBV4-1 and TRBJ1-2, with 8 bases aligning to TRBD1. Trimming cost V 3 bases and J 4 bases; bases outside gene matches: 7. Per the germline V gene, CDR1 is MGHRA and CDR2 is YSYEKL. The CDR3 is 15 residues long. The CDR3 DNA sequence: TGCGCCAGCAGCCATGCGGACAGGGAACTCTATGGCTACACCTTC. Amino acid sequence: CASSHADRELYGYTF.

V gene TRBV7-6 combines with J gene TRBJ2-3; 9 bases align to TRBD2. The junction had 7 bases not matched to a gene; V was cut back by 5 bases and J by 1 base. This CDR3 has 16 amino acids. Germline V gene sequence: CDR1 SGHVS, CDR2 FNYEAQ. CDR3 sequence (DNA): TGTGCCAGCAGCCCGGGGACTAGCAAAGGCACAGATACGCAGTATTTT. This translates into CASSPGTSKGTDTQYF.

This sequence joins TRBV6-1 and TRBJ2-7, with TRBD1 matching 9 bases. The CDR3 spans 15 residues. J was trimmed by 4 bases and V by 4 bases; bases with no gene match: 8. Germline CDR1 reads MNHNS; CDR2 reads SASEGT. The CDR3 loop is CASSGRIQGAYEQYF. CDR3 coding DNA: TGTGCCAGCAGTGGAAGGATACAGGGGGCGTACGAGCAGTACTTC.

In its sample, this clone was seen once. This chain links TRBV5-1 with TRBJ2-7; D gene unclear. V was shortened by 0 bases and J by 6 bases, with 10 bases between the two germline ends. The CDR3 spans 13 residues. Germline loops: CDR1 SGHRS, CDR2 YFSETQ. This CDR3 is CASSLEAGTEQYF. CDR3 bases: TGCGCCAGCAGCTTGGAGGCCGGCACCGAGCAGTACTTC.

The CDR3 is CASSPNRMNTEAFF. In DNA form, the CDR3 reads TGTGCCAGCTCACCGAACAGAATGAACACTGAAGCTTTCTTT. V is TRBV18 and J is TRBJ1-1; D uncertain. Germline values: CDR1 KGHSH, CDR2 LQKENI. This CDR3 is built from 14 residues. The germline V and J ends were trimmed by 3 bases and 0 bases, with 8 bases remaining between them.

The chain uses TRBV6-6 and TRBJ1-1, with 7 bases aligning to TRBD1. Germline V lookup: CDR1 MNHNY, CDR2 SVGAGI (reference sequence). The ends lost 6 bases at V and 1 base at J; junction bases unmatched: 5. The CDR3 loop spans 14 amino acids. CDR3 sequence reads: CASRLGGPNTEAFF. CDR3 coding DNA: TGTGCCAGCAGATTAGGGGGCCCGAACACTGAAGCTTTCTTT.